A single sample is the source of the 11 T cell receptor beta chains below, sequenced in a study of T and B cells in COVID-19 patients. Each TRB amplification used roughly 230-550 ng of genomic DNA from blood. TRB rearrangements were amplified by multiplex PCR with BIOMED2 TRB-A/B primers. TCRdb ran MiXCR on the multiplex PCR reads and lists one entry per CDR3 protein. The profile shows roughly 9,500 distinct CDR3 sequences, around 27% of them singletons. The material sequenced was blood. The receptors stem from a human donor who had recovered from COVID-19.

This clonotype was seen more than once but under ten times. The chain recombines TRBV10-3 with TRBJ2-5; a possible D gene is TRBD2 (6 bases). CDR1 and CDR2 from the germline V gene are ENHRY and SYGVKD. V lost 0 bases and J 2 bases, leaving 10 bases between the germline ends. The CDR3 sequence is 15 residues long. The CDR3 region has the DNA TGTGCCATCAGTGAGTCGGGGAGGCAGCAAGAGACCCAGTACTTC. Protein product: CAISESGRQQETQYF.

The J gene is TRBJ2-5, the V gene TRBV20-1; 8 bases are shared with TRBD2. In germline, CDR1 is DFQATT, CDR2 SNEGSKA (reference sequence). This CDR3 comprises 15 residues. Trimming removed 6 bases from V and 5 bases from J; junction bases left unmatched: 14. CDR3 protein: CSAHFESGSSETQYF. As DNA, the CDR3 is TGCAGTGCACACTTTGAAAGCGGGAGTTCGGAGACCCAGTACTTC.

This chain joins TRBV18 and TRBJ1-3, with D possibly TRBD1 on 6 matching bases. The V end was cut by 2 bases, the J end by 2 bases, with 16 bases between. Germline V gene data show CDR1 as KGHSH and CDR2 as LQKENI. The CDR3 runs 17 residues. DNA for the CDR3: TGTGCCAGCTCACCAATGGGGGGCGCAGGTCCTGGAAACACCATATATTTT. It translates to CASSPMGGAGPGNTIYF.

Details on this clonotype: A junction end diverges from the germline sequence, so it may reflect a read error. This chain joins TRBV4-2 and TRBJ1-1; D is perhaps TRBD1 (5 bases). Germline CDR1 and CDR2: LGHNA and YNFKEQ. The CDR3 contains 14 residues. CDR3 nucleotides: TGCGCCAGCAGCCGCAGGGTTTCGAACACTGAAGCTTTCTTT. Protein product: CASSRRVSNTEAFF.

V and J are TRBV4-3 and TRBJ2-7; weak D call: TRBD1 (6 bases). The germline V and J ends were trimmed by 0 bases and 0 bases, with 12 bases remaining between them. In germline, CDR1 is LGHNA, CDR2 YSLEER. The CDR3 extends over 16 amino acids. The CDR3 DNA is TGCGCCAGCAGCCAAGATAAGAGGACAGACTCCTACGAGCAGTACTTC. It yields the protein CASSQDKRTDSYEQYF.

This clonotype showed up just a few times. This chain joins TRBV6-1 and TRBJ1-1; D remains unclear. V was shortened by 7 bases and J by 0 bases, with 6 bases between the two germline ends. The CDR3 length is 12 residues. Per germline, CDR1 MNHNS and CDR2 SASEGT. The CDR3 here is CASNLMNTEAFF. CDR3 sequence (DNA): TGTGCCAGCAATCTAATGAACACTGAAGCTTTCTTT.

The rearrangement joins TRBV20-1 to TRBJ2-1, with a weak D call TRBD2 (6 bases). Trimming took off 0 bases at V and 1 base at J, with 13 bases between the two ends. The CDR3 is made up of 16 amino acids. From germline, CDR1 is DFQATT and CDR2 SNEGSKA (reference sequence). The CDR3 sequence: CSARDSAGRSYNEQFF. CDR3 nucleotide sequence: TGCAGTGCTAGAGATTCTGCGGGGCGATCCTACAATGAGCAGTTCTTC.

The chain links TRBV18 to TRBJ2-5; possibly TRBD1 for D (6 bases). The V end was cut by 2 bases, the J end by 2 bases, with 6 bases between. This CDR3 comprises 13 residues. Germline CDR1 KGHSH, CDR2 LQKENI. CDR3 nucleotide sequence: TGTGCCAGCTCACCAGACAGGCAAGAGACCCAGTACTTC. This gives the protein CASSPDRQETQYF. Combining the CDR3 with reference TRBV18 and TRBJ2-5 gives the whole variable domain NAGVMQNPRHLVRRRGQEARLRCSPMKGHSHVYWYRQLPEEGLKFMVYLQKENIIDESGMPKERFSAEFPKEGPSILRIQQVVRGDSAAYFCASSPDRQETQYFGPGTRLLVL.

CDR3 amino acids: CASTLEGALAPQHF. DNA for the CDR3: TGTGCCAGCACTCTAGAGGGGGCCTTGGCCCCCCAGCATTTT. V is TRBV12-3 or TRBV12-4 and J is TRBJ1-5, with TRBD1 matching over 7 bases. V lost 7 bases, J lost 10 bases, and 13 bases stayed unmatched. The CDR3 sequence is 14 residues long.

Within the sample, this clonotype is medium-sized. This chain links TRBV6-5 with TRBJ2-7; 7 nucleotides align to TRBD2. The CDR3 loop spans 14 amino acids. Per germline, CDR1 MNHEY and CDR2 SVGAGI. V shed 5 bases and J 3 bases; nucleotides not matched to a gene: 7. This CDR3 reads CASSRASGGYEQYF. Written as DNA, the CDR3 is TGTGCCAGCAGTCGGGCTAGCGGAGGCTACGAGCAGTACTTC.

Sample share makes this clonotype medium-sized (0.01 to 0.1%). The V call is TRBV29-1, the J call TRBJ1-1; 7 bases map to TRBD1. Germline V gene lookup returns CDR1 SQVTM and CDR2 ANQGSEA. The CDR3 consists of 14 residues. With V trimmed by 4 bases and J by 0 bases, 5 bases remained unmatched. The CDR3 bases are TGCAGCGTTGTCCCGGGACAGCTGAACACTGAAGCTTTCTTT. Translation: CSVVPGQLNTEAFF.